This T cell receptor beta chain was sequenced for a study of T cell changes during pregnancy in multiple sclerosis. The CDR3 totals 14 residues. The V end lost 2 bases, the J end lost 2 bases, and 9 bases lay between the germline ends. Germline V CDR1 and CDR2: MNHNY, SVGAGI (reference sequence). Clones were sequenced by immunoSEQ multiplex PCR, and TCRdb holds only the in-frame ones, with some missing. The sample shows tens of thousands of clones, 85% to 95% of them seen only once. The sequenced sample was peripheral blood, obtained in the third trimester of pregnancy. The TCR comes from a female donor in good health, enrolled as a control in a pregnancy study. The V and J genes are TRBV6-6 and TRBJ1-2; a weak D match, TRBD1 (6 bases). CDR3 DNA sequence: TGTGCCAGCAGTTACGACAGGATGAACTATGGCTACACCTTC. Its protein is CASSYDRMNYGYTF.